The table lists the clone carrying this T cell receptor beta chain with many counts. Its target is unknown. General study points: Tumor Tregs overlapped most with tumor, then blood, naive CD4+ cells.

Tregs were sorted as CD4+CD25+CD127-/low cells. Constant-region reverse primers amplified full-length variable regions, followed by semi-nested Nested Universal Primer A PCR. TCRdb re-analysed the 5' RACE reads in MiXCR, keeping a single row per CDR3 protein. This sample carries 11,000 or so distinct CDR3 sequences, 27% of them seen once, and the ten largest clones take 2.5% to 3.5%. In germline, CDR1 is DFQATT, CDR2 SNEGSKA (reference sequence). This CDR3 is built from 14 residues. With 1 base removed from V and 5 bases from J, the gap between germline ends came to 14 bases. The receptor's source is a female donor with breast cancer. V gene TRBV20-1 combines with J gene TRBJ1-1; D perhaps matches TRBD1 (6 bases). Sequencing was done on a sample of Tregs sorted from a lymph node. CDR3 loop: CSARVGRGKTEAFF. The DNA of the CDR3 is TGCAGTGCTAGAGTGGGCAGGGGAAAAACTGAAGCTTTCTTT.